Presented here are 27 T cell receptor beta chains from one specimen sequenced in a study of post-analysis software for immune sequencing data. Notes on the study in general: TRBV5-6, TRBV5-1 and TRBV20-1 were among 4 or 5 TRBV segments more frequent in patients than controls.

What these receptors recognize is not known. Built from TCR beta cDNA, the libraries had unique molecular identifiers in them. TCRdb itself ran the PCR reads through MiXCR, one entry per CDR3 protein. The sample yields 170,000 or so distinct CDR3 sequences, roughly 30% seen once. Sequencing was carried out using blood. Receptors originate from a girl between 5 and 17 years old with multiple sclerosis.

This clonotype was detected ten times or more. V and J are TRBV20-1 and TRBJ2-5; TRBD2 agrees at 11 bases. The J call is doubtful: the DNA matches TRBJ2-7 better. Germline V gene sequence: CDR1 DFQATT, CDR2 SNEGSKA (reference sequence). CDR3 length: 16 amino acids. CDR3 amino acids: CSAKSLILAGDLEQYF. The CDR3 DNA reads TGCAGTGCTAAAAGCCTAATACTAGCGGGAGATCTCGAGCAGTACTTC.

The chain uses TRBV11-2 and TRBJ2-7; D not resolved. This CDR3 has 11 amino acids. Germline assignment: CDR1 SGHAT and CDR2 FQNNGV. The germline V and J ends were trimmed by 3 bases and 7 bases, with 7 bases remaining between them. The CDR3: CASSLTREQYF. CDR3 DNA: TGTGCCAGCAGCTTGACACGGGAGCAGTACTTC.

This clonotype appeared many times. The gene calls are TRBV7-3 and TRBJ1-1; tentative D call: TRBD1 (5 bases). The V end lost 4 bases, the J end lost 5 bases, and 8 bases lay between the germline ends. The CDR3 is made up of 12 amino acids. Germline CDR1 and CDR2: SGHTA and FQGTGA. CDR3 nucleotide sequence: TGTGCCAGCAGCTCCCAGGGAACTGAAGCTTTCTTT. Its translation is CASSSQGTEAFF.

This clonotype was counted between two and nine times. The V call is TRBV6-6, the J call TRBJ2-1; D remains unclear. CDR1 and CDR2 from the germline V gene are MNHNY and SVGAGI (reference sequence). V lost 8 bases to trimming and J lost 6 bases, with 14 bases between them. The CDR3 consists of 13 residues. This CDR3 reads CASGSGPFNEQFF. The DNA of the CDR3 is TGTGCCAGCGGTTCCGGGCCCTTCAATGAGCAGTTCTTC.

Details on this clonotype: A much larger clone differs from this one at a single base, so this may be a read error. The chain carries TRBV4-1 and TRBJ2-3, with D maybe TRBD1 (5 bases). The J call may not be correct, given that the DNA end is closer to TRBJ1-5. The germline CDR1 and CDR2 sequences are MGHRA and YSYEKL. The CDR3 is 13 amino acids. CDR3 nucleotide sequence: TGCGCCAGCAGCCCGAGTGGGGGTAGTACGCAGCATTTT. It codes for CASSPSGGSTQHF.

The chain is built from TRBV20-1 and TRBJ1-5; TRBD1 matches at 7 bases. The CDR3 runs to 16 residues. The germline CDR1 and CDR2 sequences are DFQATT and SNEGSKA (reference sequence). The V segment lost 0 bases and the J segment 5 bases; nucleotides outside the gene matches: 10. CDR3 bases: TGCAGTGCTAGAGATGCGGGACAGTCACTCCATCAGCCCCAGCATTTT. It encodes CSARDAGQSLHQPQHF.

The count of this clonotype is one. A much larger clone differs from this one at a single base, so this may be a read error. The chain carries TRBV4-1 and TRBJ2-1, with D maybe TRBD2 (6 bases). Matching the DNA end better, TRBJ2-7 makes the J call doubtful. The CDR3 has 17 amino acids. Germline-derived CDR1 and CDR2 are MGHRA and YSYEKL. The CDR3 here is CASSQFASGPAYNEQYF. CDR3 sequence (DNA): TGCGCCAGCAGCCAGTTTGCGAGCGGGCCAGCCTACAATGAGCAGTACTTC.

J is TRBJ1-3 and V is TRBV4-1; TRBD1 aligns across 8 bases. The germline CDR1 and CDR2 sequences are MGHRA and YSYEKL. This CDR3 contains 15 residues. The J segment lost 3 bases and the V segment lost 3 bases, leaving 4 bases of the junction unmatched. This CDR3 reads CASSHPDRDGNTIYF. In nucleotides, the CDR3 is TGCGCCAGCAGCCACCCGGACAGGGATGGAAACACCATATATTTT.

The J gene is TRBJ1-4, the V gene TRBV24-1; 8 bases match TRBD1. CDR1 KGHDR and CDR2 SFDVKD come from the germline V gene. With V trimmed by 4 bases and J by 10 bases, 7 bases remained unmatched. This CDR3 spans 14 amino acids. The CDR3 sequence: CATSERGQGGKLFF. In DNA, the CDR3 is TGTGCCACCAGTGAACGAGGACAGGGAGGAAAACTGTTTTTT.

As concerns this clonotype: The junction departs from germline at one end; a sequencing error may be responsible. This chain connects TRBV6-6 to TRBJ1-3; the D is unclear. The CDR3 is 13 amino acids. Germline V gene lookup returns CDR1 MNHNY and CDR2 SVGAGI (reference sequence). The CDR3 spells CAGSYQQGNTIYF. The CDR3 nucleotides read TGTGCCGGCAGTTACCAACAGGGAAACACCATATATTTT.

As concerns this clonotype: A much larger clone lies a single base off, so this may be a read error. This chain joins TRBV20-1 and TRBJ2-5; D is tentatively TRBD1 or TRBD2 (6 bases each). The CDR3 consists of 14 residues. Germline CDR1 DFQATT, CDR2 SNEGSKA (reference sequence). V was pared by 5 bases and J by 4 bases, with 17 bases between. The CDR3 region has the DNA TGCAGTGCTGGAGGGGGGACACGGGGAGAGACCCAGTACTTC. Translated: CSAGGGTRGETQYF.

In regard to this clonotype: This may come from a read error, since a much larger clone is one base off. The gene calls are TRBV6-5 and TRBJ2-7; D is unresolved. The CDR3 has 13 residues. Germline loops: CDR1 MNHEY, CDR2 SVGAGI. CDR3 coding DNA: TGTGCCGGCAGTTACTCGAACTCCTACGAGCAGTACTTC. Protein: CAGSYSNSYEQYF.

This clonotype was picked up many times. This chain connects TRBV28 to TRBJ2-6; 8 positions agree with TRBD1. V dropped 8 bases and J dropped 4; count of bases not matched to a gene: 16. The CDR3 has 18 amino acids. Germline V gives CDR1 MDHEN, CDR2 SYDVKM. The CDR3 sequence is CASSIGGQGGLGANVLTF. For the CDR3, the DNA is TGTGCCAGCTCTATCGGAGGACAGGGAGGCCTAGGGGCCAACGTCCTGACTTTC.

This clonotype was recorded a few times. The rearrangement uses TRBV5-1 and TRBJ2-1; D is possibly TRBD1 or TRBD2 (5 bases each). The V and J ends lost 4 bases and 7 bases respectively, with 18 bases between them. The CDR3 loop spans 15 amino acids. The germline V gene has CDR1 SGHRS and CDR2 YFSETQ. Here the CDR3 reads CASSLTFWGYNEQFF. The DNA for the CDR3 is TGCGCCAGCAGCCTAACGTTTTGGGGGTATAATGAGCAGTTCTTC.

This clonotype was picked up a small number of times. The chain carries TRBV7-8 and TRBJ1-1; TRBD1 matches at 7 bases. The ends lost 5 bases at V and 4 bases at J; junction bases unmatched: 13. The germline gives CDR1 SGHVS, CDR2 FQNEAQ. This CDR3 is 16 amino acids long. CDR3 sequence reads: CASSPGPTGEVTEAFF. The CDR3, as DNA: TGTGCCAGCAGCCCCGGGCCCACAGGGGAGGTCACTGAAGCTTTCTTT.

The rearrangement joins TRBV12-3 or TRBV12-4 to TRBJ2-3; 7 bases agree with TRBD1. The CDR3 runs to 17 residues. Trimming removed 1 base from V and 1 base from J; junction bases left unmatched: 8. The CDR3, as DNA: TGTGCCAGCAGTTTAGTGTCCCGGACAGGCGGCACAGATACGCAGTATTTT. This gives the protein CASSLVSRTGGTDTQYF.

On this clonotype itself: A much larger clonotype is one base distant, so this may be a read error. The chain combines TRBV12-3 or TRBV12-4 with TRBJ1-2; D ambiguous. The ends were cut back, 7 bases at V and 4 bases at J, with 13 bases in the middle. The CDR3 runs to 13 residues. In nucleotides, the CDR3 is TGTGCCAGCAATTCACTAGCAGGCTATGGCTACACCTTC. It codes for CASNSLAGYGYTF.

J is TRBJ1-5 and V is TRBV3-1; D possibly corresponds to TRBD1 (5 bases). V dropped 4 bases and J dropped 5 bases, with 12 bases sitting between them. CDR1 and CDR2 (germline): LGHDT, YNNKEL (reference sequence). The CDR3 runs to 14 residues. The CDR3 DNA sequence: TGTGCCAGCAGCCCTTCGGGGGGAGATCAGCCCCAGCATTTT. Translation gives CASSPSGGDQPQHF.

The chain carries TRBV15 and TRBJ1-1; D might be TRBD1 (5 bases). Trimming pared 3 bases from V and 6 bases from J, leaving 17 bases between. The CDR3 is made up of 15 amino acids. Germline V CDR1 and CDR2: LNHNV, YYDKDF (reference sequence). CDR3 region: CATSSGNPGQAEAFF. The CDR3 DNA sequence: TGTGCCACCAGCAGTGGCAACCCGGGGCAAGCTGAAGCTTTCTTT.

At least ten counts were recorded for this clonotype. The chain combines TRBV20-1 with TRBJ2-7; maybe TRBD2 (5 bases). Germline CDR1 is DFQATT and CDR2 is SNEGSKA (reference sequence). The CDR3 covers 13 residues. This CDR3 reads CSWGREARDEQYF. As DNA, the CDR3 is TGCAGCTGGGGTAGGGAAGCGAGGGACGAGCAGTACTTC.

The chain couples TRBV16 to TRBJ1-5; no reliable D call. CDR1 is KGHSY, CDR2 FQNENV, per germline. This CDR3 is built from 15 residues. Trimming left V 0 bases short and J 10 bases short, with 16 bases between. CDR3 sequence (DNA): TGTGCCAGCAGCCAATCGGGCGGTCCACCCCGACCCCAGCATTTT. Protein sequence: CASSQSGGPPRPQHF.

J is TRBJ2-1 and V is TRBV29-1, with a possible D match to TRBD2 (6 bases). Per germline, CDR1 SQVTM and CDR2 ANQGSEA. V was shortened by 6 bases and J by 10 bases, with 16 bases between the two germline ends. The CDR3 consists of 12 residues. CDR3 bases: TGCAGCGTCACCATATGGACTACGGAGCAGTTCTTC. Protein sequence: CSVTIWTTEQFF.

This clonotype has only a few counts. The chain uses TRBV7-9 and TRBJ2-7; D uncertain. Trimming cost V 1 base and J 2 bases, with 9 bases left between them. Germline CDR1 SEHNR, CDR2 FQNEAQ (reference sequence). This CDR3 has 14 residues. CDR3 amino acids: CASSLDTNAYEQYF. In nucleotides, the CDR3 is TGTGCCAGCAGCTTAGATACAAACGCCTACGAGCAGTACTTC.

This clonotype was observed a few times. The J gene is TRBJ2-2, the V gene TRBV5-1, with D hard to call. The CDR3 has 14 residues. Germline V lookup: CDR1 SGHRS, CDR2 YFSETQ. Trimming removed 3 bases at V and 0 bases at J, with 6 bases between. The CDR3 loop is CASSSPANTGELFF. The CDR3 DNA reads TGCGCCAGCAGCTCGCCAGCGAACACCGGGGAGCTGTTTTTT.

As regards this clonotype: Given a much more abundant clone one base away, this may be a read error. V gene TRBV12-3 or TRBV12-4 combines with J gene TRBJ2-4; 9 bases fit TRBD2. The CDR3 is made up of 16 amino acids. V was clipped by 3 bases and J by 13 bases; unmatched bases: 16. Written as DNA, the CDR3 is TGTGCCAGCAGTTTTGGACGAGCGGGAGGAAATAGGGAGCAGTACTTC. Translated, it gives CASSFGRAGGNREQYF.

This chain connects TRBV5-5 to TRBJ1-5; 8 bases are a match to TRBD1. The DNA end favors TRBJ2-3, so the J call may be wrong. Germline V gene data show CDR1 as SGHKS and CDR2 as YYEKEE (reference sequence). The CDR3 spans 15 residues. CDR3 bases: TGTGCCAGCAGCCTGGACAGGGCGGAGGGGCAGCCCCAGTATTTT. Amino acid sequence: CASSLDRAEGQPQYF.

A remark on this clonotype: A much bigger clone sits one base away, suggesting this may be a read error. The V call is TRBV25-1, the J call TRBJ2-3; TRBD1 might be the D (6 bases). The CDR3 is made up of 13 amino acids. The V gene's germline CDR1 is MGHDK and CDR2 SYGVNS. CDR3 protein: CASSRSNRDTRYF. The CDR3 DNA is TGTGCCAGCAGTAGGTCCAACAGGGATACGCGGTATTTT. The full variable domain, rest sourced from reference TRBV25-1 and TRBJ2-3, is EADIYQTPRYLVIGTGKKITLECSQTMGHDKMYWYQQDPGMELHLIHYSYGVNSTEKGDLSSESTVSRIRTEHFPLTLESARPSHTSQYLCASSRSNRDTRYFGPGTRLTVL.